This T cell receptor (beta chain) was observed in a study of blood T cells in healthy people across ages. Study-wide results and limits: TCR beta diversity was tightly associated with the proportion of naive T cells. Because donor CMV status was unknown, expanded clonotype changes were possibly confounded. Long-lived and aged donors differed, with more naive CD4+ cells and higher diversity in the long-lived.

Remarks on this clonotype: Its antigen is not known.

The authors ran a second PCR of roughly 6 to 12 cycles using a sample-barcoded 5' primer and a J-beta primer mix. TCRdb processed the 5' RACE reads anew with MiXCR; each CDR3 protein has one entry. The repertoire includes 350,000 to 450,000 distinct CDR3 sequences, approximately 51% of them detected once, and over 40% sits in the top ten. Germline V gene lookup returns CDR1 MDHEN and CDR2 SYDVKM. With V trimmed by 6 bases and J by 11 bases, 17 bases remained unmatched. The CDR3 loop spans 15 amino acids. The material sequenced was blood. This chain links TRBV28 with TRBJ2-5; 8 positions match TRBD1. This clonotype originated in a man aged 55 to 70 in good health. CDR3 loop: CASSSPGGASYEQYF. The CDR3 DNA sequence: TGTGCCAGCAGCTCCCCAGGGGGCGCGAGTTATGAGCAGTACTTC.